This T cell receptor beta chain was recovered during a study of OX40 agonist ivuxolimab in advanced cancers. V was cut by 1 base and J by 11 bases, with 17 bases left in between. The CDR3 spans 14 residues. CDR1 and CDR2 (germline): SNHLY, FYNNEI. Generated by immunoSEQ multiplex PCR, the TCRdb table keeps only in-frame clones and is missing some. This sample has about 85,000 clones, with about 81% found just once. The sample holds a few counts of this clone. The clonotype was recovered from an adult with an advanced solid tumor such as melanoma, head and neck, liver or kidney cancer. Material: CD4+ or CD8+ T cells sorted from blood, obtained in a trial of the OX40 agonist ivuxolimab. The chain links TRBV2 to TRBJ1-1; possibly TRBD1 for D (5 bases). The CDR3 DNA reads TGTGCCAGCAGTGAAGACCACGGGGCGTGGGGGGCTTTCTTT. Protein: CASSEDHGAWGAFF. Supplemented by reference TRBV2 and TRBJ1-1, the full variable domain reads EPEVTQTPSHQVTQMGQEVILRCVPISNHLYFYWYRQILGQKVEFLVSFYNNEISEKSEIFDDQFSVERPDGSNFTLKIRSTKLEDSAMYFCASSEDHGAWGAFFGQGTRLTVV.